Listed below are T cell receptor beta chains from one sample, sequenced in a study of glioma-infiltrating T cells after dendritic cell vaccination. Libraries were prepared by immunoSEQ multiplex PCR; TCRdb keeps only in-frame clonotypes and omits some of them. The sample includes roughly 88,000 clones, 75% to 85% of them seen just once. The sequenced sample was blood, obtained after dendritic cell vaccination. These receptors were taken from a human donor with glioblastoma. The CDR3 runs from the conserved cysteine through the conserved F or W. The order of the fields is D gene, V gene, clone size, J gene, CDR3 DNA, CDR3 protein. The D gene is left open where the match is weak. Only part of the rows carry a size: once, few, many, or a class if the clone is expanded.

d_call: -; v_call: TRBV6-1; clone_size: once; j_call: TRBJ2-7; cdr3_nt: TGTGCCAGCAGTCTAGAGAACCCTGCCTACGAGCAGTACTTC; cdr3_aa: CASSLENPAYEQYF
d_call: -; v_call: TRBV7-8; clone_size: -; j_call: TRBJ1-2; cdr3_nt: TGTGCCAGCAGCTTAGAGGCAGGGCGATCCCATGGCTACACCTTC; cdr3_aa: CASSLEAGRSHGYTF
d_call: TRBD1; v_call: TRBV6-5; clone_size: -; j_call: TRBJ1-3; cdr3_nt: TGTGCCAGCAGGCCACCGGGACAGGGGGGAAACACCATATATTTT; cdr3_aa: CASRPPGQGGNTIYF
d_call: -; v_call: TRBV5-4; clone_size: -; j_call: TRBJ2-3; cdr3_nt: TGTGCCAGCAGCTTGGGACAGCGCACAGATACGCAGTATTTT; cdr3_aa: CASSLGQRTDTQYF
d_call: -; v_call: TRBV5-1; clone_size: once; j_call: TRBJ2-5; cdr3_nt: TGCGCCAGCAGACGTCAGGAAGAGACCCAGTACTTC; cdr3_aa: CASRRQEETQYF
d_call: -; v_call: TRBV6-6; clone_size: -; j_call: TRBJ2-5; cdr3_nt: TGTGCCAGCAGTAAGGACTACCTAGAGACCCAGTACTTC; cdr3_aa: CASSKDYLETQYF
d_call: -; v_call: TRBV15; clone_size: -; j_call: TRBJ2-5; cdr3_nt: TGTGCCACCAGCAGAGATGGGGACTTAGAAGAGACCCAGTACTTC; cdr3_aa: CATSRDGDLEETQYF
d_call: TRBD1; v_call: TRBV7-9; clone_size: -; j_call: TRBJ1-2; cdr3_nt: TGTGCCAGCAGCGGGAGAGACAGGGGCGGCTACACCTTC; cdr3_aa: CASSGRDRGGYTF
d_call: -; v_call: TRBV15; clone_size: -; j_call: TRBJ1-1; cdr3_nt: TGTGCCACCAGCCGGGAGGGCAGGTCGAACACTGAAGCTTTCTTT; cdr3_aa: CATSREGRSNTEAFF
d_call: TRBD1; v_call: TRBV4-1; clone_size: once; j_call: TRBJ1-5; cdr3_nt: TGCGCCAGCAGCCAATTTTACTCCGGGACAGAAAATCAGCCCCAGCATTTT; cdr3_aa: CASSQFYSGTENQPQHF
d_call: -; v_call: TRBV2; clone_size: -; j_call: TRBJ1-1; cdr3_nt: TGTGCCAGCAAAGTTGAGGGAGGTTCGAACAGCCCTGAAGCTTTCTTT; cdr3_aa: CASKVEGGSNSPEAFF
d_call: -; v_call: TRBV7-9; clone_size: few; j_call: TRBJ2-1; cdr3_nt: TGTGCCAGCAGCTTATTAATGGGGGCACTGAGTGAGCAGTTCTTC; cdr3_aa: CASSLLMGALSEQFF
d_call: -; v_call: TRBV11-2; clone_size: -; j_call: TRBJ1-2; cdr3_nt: TGTGCCAGCAGCTTCCCGTCGGGGGGCTACACCTTC; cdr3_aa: CASSFPSGGYTF
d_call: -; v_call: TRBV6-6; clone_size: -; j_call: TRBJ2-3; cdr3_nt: TGTGCCAGCAGTTACTCTGGGACTCTTTTTCTAGATACGCAGTATTTT; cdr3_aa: CASSYSGTLFLDTQYF
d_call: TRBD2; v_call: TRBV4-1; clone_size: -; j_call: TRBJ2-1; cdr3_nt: TGCGCCAGCAGCCAAGTAAAAGCGGGAGGGGGGGTAGCTCGTCAGTTCTTC; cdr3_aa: CASSQVKAGGGVARQFF